The entry that follows covers one T cell receptor beta chain sequence. Its target is unknown. This entry belongs to a study of T cells expressing NK-cell markers. Overall study context: Repertoires of TCR beta were obtained from T cells sorted as CD3+CD56+NKG2C+, CD3+CD56+NKG2C- and CD3+CD56-NKG2C+. Of eight sequenced donors, seven were HCMV-seropositive and one HCMV-seronegative. Findings and caveats of the study: Similarly, these clonotypes led the CD3+CD56-NKG2C+ fraction as well in a few donors.

The CDR3 contains 13 residues. Germline-derived CDR1 and CDR2 are SQVTM and ANQGSEA. TCRdb re-called the 5' RACE reads, yielding one record per CDR3 amino acid sequence without DNA. The table lists 150,000 to 180,000 distinct CDR3 sequences. This sequence joins TRBV29-1 and TRBJ2-1; TCRdb's D call of TRBD2 is untestable without DNA. The sample was blood T cells: a sorted CD56 or NKG2C T cell subset, CD4+ or CD8+ T cells, or bulk PBMC T cells (not recorded which). The TCR sequence derives from a woman aged 50 to 60 in good health. CDR3 loop: CSVEGGRYNEQFF.